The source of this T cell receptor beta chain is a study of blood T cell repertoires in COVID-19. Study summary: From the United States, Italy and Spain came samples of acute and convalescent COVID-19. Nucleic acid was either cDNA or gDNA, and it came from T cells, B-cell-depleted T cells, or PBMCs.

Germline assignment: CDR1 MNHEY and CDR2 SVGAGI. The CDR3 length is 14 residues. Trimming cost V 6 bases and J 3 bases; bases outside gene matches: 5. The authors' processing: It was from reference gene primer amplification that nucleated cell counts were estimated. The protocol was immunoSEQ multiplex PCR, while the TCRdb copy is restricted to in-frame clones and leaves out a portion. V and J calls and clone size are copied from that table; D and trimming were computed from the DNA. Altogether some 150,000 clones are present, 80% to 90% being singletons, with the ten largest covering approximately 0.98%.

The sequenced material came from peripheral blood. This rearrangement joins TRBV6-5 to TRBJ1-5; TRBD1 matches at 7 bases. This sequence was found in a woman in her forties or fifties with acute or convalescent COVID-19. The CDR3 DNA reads TGTGCCAGCAGCCTGACAGGGACCAATCAGCCCCAGCATTTT. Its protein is CASSLTGTNQPQHF.